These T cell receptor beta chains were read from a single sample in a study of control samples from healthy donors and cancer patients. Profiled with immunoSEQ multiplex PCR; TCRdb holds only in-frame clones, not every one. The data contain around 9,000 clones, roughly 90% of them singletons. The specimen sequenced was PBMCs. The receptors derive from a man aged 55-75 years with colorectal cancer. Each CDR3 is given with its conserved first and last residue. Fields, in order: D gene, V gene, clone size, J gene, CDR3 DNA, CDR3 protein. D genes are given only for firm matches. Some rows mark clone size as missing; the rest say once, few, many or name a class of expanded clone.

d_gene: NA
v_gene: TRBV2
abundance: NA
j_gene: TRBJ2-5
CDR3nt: TGTGCCATCGAACAGGAGGACCAAGAGACCCAGTACTTC
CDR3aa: CAIEQEDQETQYF

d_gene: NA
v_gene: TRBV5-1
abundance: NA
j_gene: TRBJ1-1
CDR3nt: TGCGCCAGCAGCGATGGGACGGCGAACACTGAAGCTTTCTTT
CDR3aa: CASSDGTANTEAFF

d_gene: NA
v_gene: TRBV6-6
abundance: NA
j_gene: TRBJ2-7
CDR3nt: TGTGCCAGCAGTGCCCTAGGTAATACCGAGCAGTACTTC
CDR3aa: CASSALGNTEQYF

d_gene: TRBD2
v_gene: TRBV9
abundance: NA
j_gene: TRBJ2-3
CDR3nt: TGTGCCAGCAGCTCGACTAGCGGGGGGGCCCTTGATACGCAGTATTTT
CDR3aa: CASSSTSGGALDTQYF

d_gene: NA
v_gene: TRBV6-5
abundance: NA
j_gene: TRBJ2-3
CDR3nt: TGTGCCAGCAGTTACGACCTAGCCTCAGATACGCAGTATTTT
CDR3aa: CASSYDLASDTQYF

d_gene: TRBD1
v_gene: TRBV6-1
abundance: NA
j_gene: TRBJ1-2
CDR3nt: TGTGCCAGCAGTGATCAGGGGGCTAGTTATGGCTACACCTTC
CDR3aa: CASSDQGASYGYTF

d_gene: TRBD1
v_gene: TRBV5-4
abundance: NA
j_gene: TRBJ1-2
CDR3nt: TGTGCCAGCAGCTTGGATCCTGGGACAGCCGACTATGGCTACACCTTC
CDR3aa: CASSLDPGTADYGYTF

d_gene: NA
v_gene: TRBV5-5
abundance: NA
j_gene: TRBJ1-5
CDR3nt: TGTGCCAGCAGCTTGCGCACCAATCAGCCCCAGCATTTT
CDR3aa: CASSLRTNQPQHF

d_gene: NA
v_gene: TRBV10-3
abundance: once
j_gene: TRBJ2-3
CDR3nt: TGTGCCATCAAGGGGACTGACACAGATACGCAGTATTTT
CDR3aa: CAIKGTDTDTQYF

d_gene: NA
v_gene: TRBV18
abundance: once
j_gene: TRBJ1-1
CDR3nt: TGTGCCAGCTCACGGATGACAGGAATGGAAACTGAAGCTTTCTTT
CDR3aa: CASSRMTGMETEAFF

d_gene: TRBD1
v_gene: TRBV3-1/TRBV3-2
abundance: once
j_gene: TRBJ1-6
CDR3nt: TGTGCCAGCAGCCAAGGCCAGGGGGCGCATTCACCCCTCCACTTT
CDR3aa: CASSQGQGAHSPLHF

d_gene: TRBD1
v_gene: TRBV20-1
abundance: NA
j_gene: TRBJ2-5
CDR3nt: TGCAGTGCTAACAGGGGAGAGACCCAGTACTTC
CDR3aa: CSANRGETQYF

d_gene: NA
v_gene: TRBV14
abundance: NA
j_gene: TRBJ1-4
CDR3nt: TGTGCCAGCAGCCAAAGTATCCTCGGAAAACTGTTTTTT
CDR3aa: CASSQSILGKLFF

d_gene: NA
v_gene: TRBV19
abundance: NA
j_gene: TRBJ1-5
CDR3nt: TGTGCCAGTAATCAATTCGGGAATCAGCCCCAGCATTTT
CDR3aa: CASNQFGNQPQHF

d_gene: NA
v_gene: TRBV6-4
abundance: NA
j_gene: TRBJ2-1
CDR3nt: TGTGCCAGCAGTGACGGAAGGAGGGGGAGGAATGAGCAGTTCTTC
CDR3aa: CASSDGRRGRNEQFF

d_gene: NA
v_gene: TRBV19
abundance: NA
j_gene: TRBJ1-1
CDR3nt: TGTGCCAGTAGTATAATACGGAACACTGAAGCTTTCTTT
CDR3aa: CASSIIRNTEAFF

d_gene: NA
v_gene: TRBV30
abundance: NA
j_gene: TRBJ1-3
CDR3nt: TGTGCCTGGTCTCTTGAGTTCTCTGGAAACACCATATATTTT
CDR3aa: CAWSLEFSGNTIYF

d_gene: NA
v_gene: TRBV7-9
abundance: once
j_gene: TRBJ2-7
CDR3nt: TGTGCCAGCAGCTTGACGGACAGCTCCTACGAGCAGTACTTC
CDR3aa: CASSLTDSSYEQYF

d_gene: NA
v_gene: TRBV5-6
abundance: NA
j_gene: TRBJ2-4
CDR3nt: TGTGCCAGTTCGGTGGGGGCCATGGCCAAAAACATTCAGTACTTC
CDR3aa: CASSVGAMAKNIQYF

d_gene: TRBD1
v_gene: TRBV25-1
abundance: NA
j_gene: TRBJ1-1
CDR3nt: TGTGCCAGCAGTGCCTACAGGGGGCCGGGGGCTGAAGCTTTCTTT
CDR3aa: CASSAYRGPGAEAFF

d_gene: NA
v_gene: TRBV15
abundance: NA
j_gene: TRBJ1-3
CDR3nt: TGTGCCACCAGCAGAGATGTAGGTCTGTCCACCATATATTTT
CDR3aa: CATSRDVGLSTIYF

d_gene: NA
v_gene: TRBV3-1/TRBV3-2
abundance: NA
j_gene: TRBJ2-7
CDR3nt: TGTGCCAGCAGGCCAGGCAGCTACGAGCAGTACTTC
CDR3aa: CASRPGSYEQYF